The 23 T cell receptor beta chains below come from one sample, sequenced in a study of blood T cell repertoires in COVID-19 (TCRdb year 2020). The library was produced with the immunoSEQ multiplex PCR assay. In its TCRdb copy, this immuneACCESS table keeps in-frame sequences only and misses some clones. Where compared with another copy, unresolved V genes explain less than half of these, and the others have no known cause. The sample table shows about 190,000 clones, and around four fifths are seen once. Around 5.5% of the sample comes from the top ten. Input material: peripheral blood. All receptors derive from a woman between 65 and 79 years old with active or convalescent COVID-19.

The chain has TRBV19 and TRBJ2-1; D unclear. This CDR3 spans 14 amino acids. Germline lookup yields CDR1 LNHDA and CDR2 SQIVND (reference sequence). The V and J ends lost 3 bases and 5 bases respectively, with 11 bases between them. The chain's CDR3 is CASSIFGGNNEQFF. As DNA, the CDR3 is TGTGCCAGTAGTATCTTCGGCGGAAACAATGAGCAGTTCTTC.

This chain links TRBV3-1 (or the pseudogene TRBV3-2) with TRBJ2-6; D gene unclear. The V end was cut by 4 bases, the J end by 0 bases, with 10 bases between. This CDR3 has 16 amino acids. Germline CDR1 and CDR2: LGHDT and YNNKEL (reference sequence). CDR3 sequence reads: CASSPRLLSGANVLTF. CDR3 sequence (DNA): TGTGCCAGCAGCCCGAGACTTCTCTCTGGGGCCAACGTCCTGACTTTC.

The rearrangement links TRBV19 to TRBJ1-5; TRBD1 agrees at 7 bases. This CDR3 contains 13 residues. The junction had 6 bases not matched to a gene; V was cut back by 6 bases and J by 7 bases. Germline CDR1 and CDR2: LNHDA and SQIVND (reference sequence). The CDR3 loop reads CASRWDSAQPQHF. CDR3 bases: TGTGCCAGTAGATGGGACAGTGCCCAGCCCCAGCATTTT.

V gene TRBV5-1 combines with J gene TRBJ2-7, with 9 bases aligning to TRBD2. Germline CDR1 and CDR2: SGHRS and YFSETQ. CDR3 length equals 15 residues. With 4 bases clipped from V and 1 base from J, the junction kept 6 bases outside the gene matches. For the CDR3, the DNA is TGCGCCAGCAGCCCTAGCGGGACCCGATCCTACGAGCAGTACTTC. It yields the protein CASSPSGTRSYEQYF.

This rearrangement joins TRBV19 to TRBJ1-1; D might be TRBD1 (5 bases). V lost 4 bases and J 1 base, leaving 10 bases between the germline ends. The CDR3 has 14 amino acids. CDR1 and CDR2 (germline): LNHDA, SQIVND (reference sequence). As DNA, the CDR3 is TGTGCCAGTAGTAGGGACTTACCGAACACTGAAGCTTTCTTT. This encodes CASSRDLPNTEAFF.

This clone was found a few times. V and J are TRBV11-1 and TRBJ2-1; TRBD2 aligns across 7 bases. J gave up 6 bases and V 2 bases, and 7 bases lay outside the gene matches. The CDR3 sequence is 15 residues long. Per the germline V gene, CDR1 is SGHAT and CDR2 is FQDESV (reference sequence). The CDR3: CASSLSRTRANEQFF. In nucleotides, the CDR3 is TGTGCCAGCAGCTTAAGTCGGACTAGGGCCAATGAGCAGTTCTTC.

The chain combines TRBV5-4 with TRBJ2-2, with 8 bases aligning to TRBD2. The CDR3 is 18 amino acids. Trimming at V came to 1 base and at J to 1 base, leaving 9 bases not matched to a gene. Germline values: CDR1 SGHNT, CDR2 YYREEE (reference sequence). The CDR3 is CASSLRTGGFGNTGELFF. The CDR3 nucleotides are TGTGCCAGCAGCTTGAGGACGGGAGGGTTCGGGAACACCGGGGAGCTGTTTTTT.

The V call is TRBV2, the J call TRBJ1-3; the D is unclear. Germline loops: CDR1 SNHLY, CDR2 FYNNEI. Trimming removed 4 bases at V and 7 bases at J, with 14 bases between. There are 14 residues in the CDR3. The CDR3 is CASSGVELWNTIYF. The CDR3 DNA follows: TGTGCCAGCAGTGGCGTAGAGCTCTGGAACACCATATATTTT.

The V gene is TRBV19, the J gene TRBJ2-6; D might be TRBD1 (6 bases). Germline lookup yields CDR1 LNHDA and CDR2 SQIVND (reference sequence). V dropped 1 base and J dropped 2 bases, with 9 bases sitting between them. CDR3 size: 16 residues. CDR3 sequence: CASSIVGGAGANVLTF. The CDR3 DNA is TGTGCCAGTAGTATAGTTGGGGGCGCTGGGGCCAACGTCCTGACTTTC.

The gene calls are TRBV25-1 and TRBJ1-4, with D unresolved. The V gene's germline CDR1 is MGHDK and CDR2 SYGVNS. Trimming pared 5 bases from V and 0 bases from J, leaving 13 bases between. CDR3 length equals 16 residues. The CDR3 here is CASSSHFGTTNEKLFF. CDR3 bases: TGTGCCAGCAGTTCCCACTTTGGTACAACTAATGAAAAACTGTTTTTT.

The V and J genes are TRBV11-1 and TRBJ1-2, with D possibly matching TRBD1 (6 bases). The CDR3 totals 14 residues. Germline CDR1 is SGHAT and CDR2 is FQDESV (reference sequence). V shed 5 bases and J shed 4 bases, with 14 bases lying between them. The CDR3 region has the DNA TGTGCCAGCAGCCCCGGTCACAGGGTCTATGGCTACACCTTC. Translated: CASSPGHRVYGYTF.

The V gene is TRBV14, the J gene TRBJ2-7; possible D gene TRBD1, 5 bases. The CDR3 runs to 14 residues. Per the germline V gene, CDR1 is SGHDN and CDR2 is FVKESK. The V end lost 2 bases, the J end lost 0 bases, and 8 bases lay between the germline ends. The CDR3 spells CASSQNRYSYEQYF. The CDR3 region has the DNA TGTGCCAGCAGCCAAAACAGGTACTCCTACGAGCAGTACTTC.

The rearrangement uses TRBV5-1 and TRBJ2-3; 14 bases line up with TRBD2. This CDR3 region has 17 residues. The J segment lost 5 bases and the V segment lost 0 bases, leaving 5 bases of the junction unmatched. Germline V gives CDR1 SGHRS, CDR2 YFSETQ. The CDR3 DNA sequence: TGCGCCAGCAGCTTGGACGGGACTAGCGGGAGTATAGATACGCAGTATTTT. It specifies CASSLDGTSGSIDTQYF.

This clone has more than one count but fewer than ten. The chain carries TRBV7-9 and TRBJ2-7; a weak D match, TRBD1 (6 bases). The V and J ends lost 5 bases and 4 bases respectively, with 15 bases between them. Germline V gene sequence: CDR1 SEHNR, CDR2 FQNEAQ (reference sequence). This CDR3 region has 14 residues. The CDR3 DNA sequence: TGTGCCAGCAGCGGTACAGGGTTAGGGTACGAGCAGTACTTC. Translating it yields CASSGTGLGYEQYF.

The rearrangement links TRBV9 to TRBJ2-5; 12 nucleotides align to TRBD1. V lost 4 bases and J lost 5; bases outside the gene matches: 12. Per the germline V gene, CDR1 is SGDLS and CDR2 is YYNGEE. The CDR3 extends over 17 amino acids. CDR3 sequence: CASSPTRDRGLGETQYF. The DNA for the CDR3 is TGTGCCAGCAGCCCTACGAGGGACAGGGGGCTTGGGGAGACCCAGTACTTC.

The rearrangement joins TRBV6-6 to TRBJ1-5; D not resolved. CDR1 is MNHNY, CDR2 SVGAGI, per germline (reference sequence). V lost 2 bases to trimming and J lost 2 bases, with 10 bases between them. This CDR3 contains 15 residues. The CDR3 sequence is CASSYRGRGNQPQHF. CDR3 bases: TGTGCCAGCAGTTACCGGGGAAGGGGCAATCAGCCCCAGCATTTT.

The chain uses TRBV7-9 and TRBJ2-5; D perhaps matches TRBD2 (5 bases). The germline V and J ends were trimmed by 1 base and 5 bases, with 20 bases remaining between them. The CDR3 totals 17 residues. Germline V lookup: CDR1 SEHNR, CDR2 FQNEAQ (reference sequence). The DNA of the CDR3 is TGTGCCAGCAGCTTAGATGTAGGCGGCGGGTCCTTGGAGACCCAGTACTTC. Its translation is CASSLDVGGGSLETQYF.

The J gene is TRBJ2-3, the V gene TRBV7-3; perhaps TRBD2 as D (5 bases). Germline values: CDR1 SGHTA, CDR2 FQGTGA. Trimming cost V 2 bases and J 5 bases, with 14 bases left between them. The CDR3 totals 15 residues. CDR3 in DNA: TGTGCCAGCAGCTTAGAGGCGGGTGTGGGAGATACGCAGTATTTT. This sequence encodes CASSLEAGVGDTQYF.

The chain recombines TRBV4-1 with TRBJ2-1, with 8 bases aligning to TRBD2. CDR1 is MGHRA and CDR2 is YSYEKL in the germline V gene. The V gene end was trimmed by 1 base and the J gene end by 0 bases; junction bases not matched to a gene: 2. The CDR3 sequence is 16 residues long. In DNA form, the CDR3 reads TGCGCCAGCAGCCAAGGTCGGGGGGGCTCCTACAATGAGCAGTTCTTC. Translated: CASSQGRGGSYNEQFF.

In its sample, this clone was seen a few times. The genes are TRBV30 and TRBJ2-3; D unclear. V lost 0 bases and J 2 bases, leaving 3 bases between the germline ends. CDR1 GTSNPN and CDR2 SVGIG come from the germline V gene (reference sequence). The CDR3 is made up of 12 amino acids. The DNA of the CDR3 is TGTGCCTGGAGTGTGGCCACAGATACGCAGTATTTT. Translation gives CAWSVATDTQYF.

CDR3 loop: CSASLAGAAYGYTF. CDR3 sequence (DNA): TGCAGTGCTAGTCTGGCAGGGGCTGCCTATGGCTACACCTTC. The V call is TRBV20-1, the J call TRBJ1-2; D may be TRBD1 (6 bases). V was trimmed by 3 bases and J by 4 bases, leaving 15 bases between them. From germline, CDR1 is DFQATT and CDR2 SNEGSKA (reference sequence). The CDR3 has 14 amino acids.

This clone turned up a few times. V and J are TRBV6-1 and TRBJ1-1; TRBD1 might be the D (6 bases). Germline loops: CDR1 MNHNS, CDR2 SASEGT. Trimming took off 0 bases at V and 5 bases at J, with 10 bases between the two ends. The CDR3 consists of 14 residues. The CDR3 DNA reads as TGTGCCAGCAGTGAAGCCAGGGGCGAAACTGAAGCTTTCTTT. It yields the protein CASSEARGETEAFF.

V usage is TRBV4-1 and J usage is TRBJ2-2; 12 bases fit TRBD2. CDR1 and CDR2 from the germline V gene are MGHRA and YSYEKL. The CDR3 sequence is 16 residues long. V shed 3 bases, J shed 3 bases, and the junction held 2 bases outside the gene matches. This CDR3 is CASSQSSGRDTGELFF. The CDR3 coding sequence is TGCGCCAGCAGCCAGTCTAGCGGGAGGGACACCGGGGAGCTGTTTTTT.